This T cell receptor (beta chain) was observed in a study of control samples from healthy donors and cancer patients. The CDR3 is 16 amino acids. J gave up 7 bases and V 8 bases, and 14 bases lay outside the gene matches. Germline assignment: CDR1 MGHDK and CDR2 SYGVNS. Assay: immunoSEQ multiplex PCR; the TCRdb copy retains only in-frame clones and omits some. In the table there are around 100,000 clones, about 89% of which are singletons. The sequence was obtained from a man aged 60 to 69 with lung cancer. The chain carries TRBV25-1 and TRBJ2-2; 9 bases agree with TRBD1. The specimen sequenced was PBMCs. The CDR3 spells CASAPSGQGLIGELFF. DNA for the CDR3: TGTGCCAGCGCCCCCTCGGGACAGGGATTGATCGGGGAGCTGTTTTTT.